The clone carrying this T cell receptor (beta chain) was seen a few times. The CDR3 extends over 14 amino acids. Germline-derived CDR1 and CDR2 are SNHLY and FYNNEI. Trimming stripped 4 bases from V and 1 base from J, with 10 bases between. TCRdb reprocessed the 5' RACE reads via MiXCR and lists one record per CDR3 protein. Counted here are about 400,000 distinct CDR3 sequences, about 6% occurring once; the ten biggest clones make up approximately 15%. The sample is drawn from a study of T cells after yellow fever vaccination. The sample here was PBMCs, taken 5 days after the yellow fever booster vaccination. This chain connects TRBV2 to TRBJ1-1, with a possible D match to TRBD1 (5 bases). The receptor's source is a man younger than 40 who received the YFV17D yellow fever vaccine. For the CDR3, the DNA is TGTGCCAGCAGTGGAGGGACGGAGAACACTGAAGCTTTCTTT. It yields the protein CASSGGTENTEAFF.